This T cell receptor beta chain was profiled in a study of identical twins. Regarding the study as a whole: A lower insertion count was a feature of abundant cord blood beta clonotypes, with no such feature in memory repertoires. Analyses of zero insertions could be partly confounded by invariant MAIT and iNKT cells.

This clonotype was seen repeatedly, ten times or more. Antigen specificity is unknown. The CDR3 runs 14 residues. Trimming at V came to 6 bases and at J to 6 bases, leaving 5 bases not matched to a gene. TCRdb recomputed calls from the 5' RACE reads with MiXCR, one row per CDR3 protein. The sample holds about 480,000 distinct CDR3 sequences, 12% to 15% seen once. The same data also went into a second study, on yellow fever vaccine responses in identical twins.

The chain uses TRBV12-3 or TRBV12-4 and TRBJ1-5, with 10 positions matching TRBD1. The sequenced sample consisted of CD4+ T cells sorted from blood. The receptor comes from a woman younger than 30 in good health. The CDR3 reads CASRAGTGAQPQHF. The CDR3 nucleotides read TGTGCCAGCAGGGCCGGGACAGGGGCTCAGCCCCAGCATTTT.